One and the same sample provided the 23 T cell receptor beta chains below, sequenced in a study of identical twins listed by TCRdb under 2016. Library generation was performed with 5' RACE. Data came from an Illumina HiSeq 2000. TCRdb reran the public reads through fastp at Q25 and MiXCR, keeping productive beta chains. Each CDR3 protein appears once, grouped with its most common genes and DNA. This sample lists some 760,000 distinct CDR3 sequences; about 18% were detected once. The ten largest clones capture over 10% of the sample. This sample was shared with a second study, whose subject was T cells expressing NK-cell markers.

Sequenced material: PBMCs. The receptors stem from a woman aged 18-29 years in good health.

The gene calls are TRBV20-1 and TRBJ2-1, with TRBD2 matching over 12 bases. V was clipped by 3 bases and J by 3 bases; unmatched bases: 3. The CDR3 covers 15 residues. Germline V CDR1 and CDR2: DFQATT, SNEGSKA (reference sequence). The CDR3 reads CSARRLAGDYNEQFF. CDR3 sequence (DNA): TGCAGTGCTAGGAGACTAGCGGGAGACTACAATGAGCAGTTCTTC.

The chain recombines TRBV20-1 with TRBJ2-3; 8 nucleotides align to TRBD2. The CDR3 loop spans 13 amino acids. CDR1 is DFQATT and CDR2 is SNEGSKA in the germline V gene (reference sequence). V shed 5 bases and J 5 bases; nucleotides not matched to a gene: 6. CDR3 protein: CSALAGTRDTQYF. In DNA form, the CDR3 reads TGCAGTGCTTTAGCGGGGACTCGAGATACGCAGTATTTT.

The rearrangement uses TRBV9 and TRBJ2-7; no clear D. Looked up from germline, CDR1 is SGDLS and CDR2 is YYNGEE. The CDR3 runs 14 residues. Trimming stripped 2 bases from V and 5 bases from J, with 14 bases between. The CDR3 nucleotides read TGTGCCAGCAGCGTTACACCAACGGTCCACGAGCAGTACTTC. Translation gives CASSVTPTVHEQYF. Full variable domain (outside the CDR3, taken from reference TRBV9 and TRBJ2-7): DSGVTQTPKHLITATGQRVTLRCSPRSGDLSVYWYQQSLDQGLQFLIQYYNGEERAKGNILERFSAQQFPDLHSELNLSSLELGDSALYFCASSVTPTVHEQYFGPGTRLTVT.

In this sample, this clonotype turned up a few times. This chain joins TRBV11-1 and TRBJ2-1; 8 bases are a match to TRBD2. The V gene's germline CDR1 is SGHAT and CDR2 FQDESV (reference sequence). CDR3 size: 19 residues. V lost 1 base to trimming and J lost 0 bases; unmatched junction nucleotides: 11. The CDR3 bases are TGTGCCAGCAGCTTAGGGTTAGCGGGGCGCCTGAGCTCCTACAATGAGCAGTTCTTC. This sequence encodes CASSLGLAGRLSSYNEQFF.

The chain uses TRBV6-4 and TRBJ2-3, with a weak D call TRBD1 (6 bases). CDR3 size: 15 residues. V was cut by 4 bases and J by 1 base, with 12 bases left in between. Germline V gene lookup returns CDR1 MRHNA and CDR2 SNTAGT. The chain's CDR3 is CASSGQGMGTDTQYF. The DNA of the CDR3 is TGTGCCAGCAGTGGCCAGGGGATGGGCACAGATACGCAGTATTTT.

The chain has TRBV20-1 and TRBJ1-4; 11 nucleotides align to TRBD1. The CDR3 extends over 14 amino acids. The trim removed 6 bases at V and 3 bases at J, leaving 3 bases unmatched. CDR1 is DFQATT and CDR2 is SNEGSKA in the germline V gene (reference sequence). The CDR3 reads CSAGQGAANEKLFF. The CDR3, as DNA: TGCAGTGCCGGACAGGGGGCTGCTAATGAAAAACTGTTTTTT.

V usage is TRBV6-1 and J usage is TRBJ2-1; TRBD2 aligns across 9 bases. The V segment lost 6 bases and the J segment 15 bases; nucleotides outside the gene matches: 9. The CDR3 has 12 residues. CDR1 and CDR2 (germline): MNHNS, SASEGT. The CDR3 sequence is CASRPLAGSAFF. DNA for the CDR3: TGTGCCAGCAGACCCCTAGCGGGGAGCGCGTTCTTC.

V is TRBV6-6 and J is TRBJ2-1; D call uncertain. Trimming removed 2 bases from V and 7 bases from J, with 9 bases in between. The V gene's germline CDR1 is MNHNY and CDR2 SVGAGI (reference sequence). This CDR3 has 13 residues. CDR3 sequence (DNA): TGTGCCAGCAGTTACCGACGTGGAAATGAGCAGTTCTTC. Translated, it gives CASSYRRGNEQFF.

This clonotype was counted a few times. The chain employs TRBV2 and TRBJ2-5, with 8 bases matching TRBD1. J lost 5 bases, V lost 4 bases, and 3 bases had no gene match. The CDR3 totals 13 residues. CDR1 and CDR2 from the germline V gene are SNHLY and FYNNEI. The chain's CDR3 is CASSADREETQYF. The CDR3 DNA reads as TGTGCCAGCAGTGCGGACAGGGAGGAGACCCAGTACTTC.

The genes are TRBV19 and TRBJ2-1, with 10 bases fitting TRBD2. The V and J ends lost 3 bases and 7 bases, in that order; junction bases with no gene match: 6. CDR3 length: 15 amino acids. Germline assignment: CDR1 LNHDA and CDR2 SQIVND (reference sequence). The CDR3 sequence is CASSMGLAGVNEQFF. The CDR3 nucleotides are TGTGCCAGTAGTATGGGCCTAGCGGGAGTAAATGAGCAGTTCTTC.

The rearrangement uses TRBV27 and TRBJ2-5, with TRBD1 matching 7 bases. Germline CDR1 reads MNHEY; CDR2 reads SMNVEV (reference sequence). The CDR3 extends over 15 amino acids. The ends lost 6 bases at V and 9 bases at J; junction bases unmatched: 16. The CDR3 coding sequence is TGTGCCAGCAGCCCAGACAGGGTAGGGGGTAGGGCCCAGTACTTC. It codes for CASSPDRVGGRAQYF.

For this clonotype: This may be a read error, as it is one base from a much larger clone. CDR3 in DNA: TGTGCCAGCAACGGGAACACTGAAGCTTTCTTT. Its translation is CASNGNTEAFF. This chain uses TRBV28 with TRBJ1-1; D not certain. V dropped 7 bases and J dropped 1 base, with 4 bases sitting between them. This CDR3 spans 11 amino acids. Germline V gene sequence: CDR1 MDHEN, CDR2 SYDVKM.

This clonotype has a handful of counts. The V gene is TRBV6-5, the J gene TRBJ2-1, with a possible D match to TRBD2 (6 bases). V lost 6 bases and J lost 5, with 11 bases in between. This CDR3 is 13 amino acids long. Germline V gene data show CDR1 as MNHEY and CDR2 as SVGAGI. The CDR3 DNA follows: TGTGCCAGCAGCTACGGAGGGGACAATGAGCAGTTCTTC. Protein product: CASSYGGDNEQFF.

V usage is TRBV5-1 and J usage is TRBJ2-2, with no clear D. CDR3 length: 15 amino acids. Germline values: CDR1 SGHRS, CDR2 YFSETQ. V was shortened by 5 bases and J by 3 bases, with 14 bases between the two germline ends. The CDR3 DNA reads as TGCGCCAGCAGTTTTGTCACCGCTTACACCGGGGAGCTGTTTTTT. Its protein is CASSFVTAYTGELFF.

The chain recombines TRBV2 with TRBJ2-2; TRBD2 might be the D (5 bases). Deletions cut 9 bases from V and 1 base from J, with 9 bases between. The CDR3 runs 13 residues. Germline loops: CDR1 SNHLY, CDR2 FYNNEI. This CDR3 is CASEGENTGELFF. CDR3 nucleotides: TGTGCCAGTGAGGGTGAGAACACCGGGGAGCTGTTTTTT.

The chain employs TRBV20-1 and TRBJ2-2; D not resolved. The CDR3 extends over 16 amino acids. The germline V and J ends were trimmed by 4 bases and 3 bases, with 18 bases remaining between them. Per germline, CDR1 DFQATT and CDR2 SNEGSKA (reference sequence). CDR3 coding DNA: TGCAGTGCTATTGACCGAAACGGACGGGACACCGGGGAGCTGTTTTTT. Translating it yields CSAIDRNGRDTGELFF.

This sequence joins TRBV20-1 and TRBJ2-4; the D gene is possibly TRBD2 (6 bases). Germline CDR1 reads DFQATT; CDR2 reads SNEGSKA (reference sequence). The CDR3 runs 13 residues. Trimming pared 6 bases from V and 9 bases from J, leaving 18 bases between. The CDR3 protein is CSASRSGVGIQYF. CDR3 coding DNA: TGCAGTGCCAGTAGATCGGGGGTGGGCATTCAGTACTTC.

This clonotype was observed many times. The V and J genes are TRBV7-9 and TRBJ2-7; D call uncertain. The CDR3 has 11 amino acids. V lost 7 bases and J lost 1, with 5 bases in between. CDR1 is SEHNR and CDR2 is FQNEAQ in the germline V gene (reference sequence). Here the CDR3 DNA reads TGTGCCAGCACTCTATCCTACGAGCAGTACTTC. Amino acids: CASTLSYEQYF.

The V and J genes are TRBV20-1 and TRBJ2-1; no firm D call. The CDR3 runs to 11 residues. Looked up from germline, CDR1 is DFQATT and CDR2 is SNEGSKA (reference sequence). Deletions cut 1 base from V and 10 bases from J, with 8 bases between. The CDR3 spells CSARAPFEQFF. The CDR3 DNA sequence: TGCAGTGCTAGAGCCCCGTTCGAGCAGTTCTTC.

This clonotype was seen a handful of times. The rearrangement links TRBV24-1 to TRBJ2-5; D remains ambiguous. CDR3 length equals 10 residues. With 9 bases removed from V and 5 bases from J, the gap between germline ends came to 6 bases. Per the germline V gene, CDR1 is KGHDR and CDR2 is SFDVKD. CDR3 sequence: CATQWETQYF. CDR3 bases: TGTGCCACCCAGTGGGAGACCCAGTACTTC.

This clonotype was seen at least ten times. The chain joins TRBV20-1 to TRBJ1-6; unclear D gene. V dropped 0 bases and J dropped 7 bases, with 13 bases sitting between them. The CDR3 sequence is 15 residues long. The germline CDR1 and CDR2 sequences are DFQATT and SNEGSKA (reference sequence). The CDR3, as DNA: TGCAGTGCTAGAGATCAACCCACAATAAATTCACCCCTCCACTTT. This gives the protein CSARDQPTINSPLHF.

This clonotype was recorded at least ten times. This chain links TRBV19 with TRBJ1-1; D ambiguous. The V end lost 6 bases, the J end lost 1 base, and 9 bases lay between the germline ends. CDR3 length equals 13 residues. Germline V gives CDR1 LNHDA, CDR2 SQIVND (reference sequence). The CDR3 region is CASSVQPNTEAFF. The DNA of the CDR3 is TGTGCCAGTAGCGTACAGCCGAACACTGAAGCTTTCTTT.

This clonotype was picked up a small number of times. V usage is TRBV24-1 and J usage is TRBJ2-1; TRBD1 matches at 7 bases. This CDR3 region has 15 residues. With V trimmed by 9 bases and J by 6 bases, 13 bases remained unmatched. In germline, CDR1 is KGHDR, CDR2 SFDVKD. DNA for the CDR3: TGTGCCACCGGGACAAAGACAGGGAAGGTCAATGAGCAGTTCTTC. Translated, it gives CATGTKTGKVNEQFF.